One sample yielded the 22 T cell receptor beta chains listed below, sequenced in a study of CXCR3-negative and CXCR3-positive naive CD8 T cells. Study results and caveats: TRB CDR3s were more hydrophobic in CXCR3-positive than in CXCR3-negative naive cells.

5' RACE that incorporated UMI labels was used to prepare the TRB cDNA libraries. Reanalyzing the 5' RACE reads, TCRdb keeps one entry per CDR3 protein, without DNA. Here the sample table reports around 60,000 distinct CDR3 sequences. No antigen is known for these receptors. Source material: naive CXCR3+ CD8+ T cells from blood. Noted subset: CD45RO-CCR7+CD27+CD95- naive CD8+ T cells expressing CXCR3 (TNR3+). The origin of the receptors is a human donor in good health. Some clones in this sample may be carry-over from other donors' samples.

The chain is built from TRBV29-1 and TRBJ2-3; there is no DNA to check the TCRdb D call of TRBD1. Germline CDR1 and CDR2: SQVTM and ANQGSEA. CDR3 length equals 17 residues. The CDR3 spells CSAPLKMTALTPDTQYF.

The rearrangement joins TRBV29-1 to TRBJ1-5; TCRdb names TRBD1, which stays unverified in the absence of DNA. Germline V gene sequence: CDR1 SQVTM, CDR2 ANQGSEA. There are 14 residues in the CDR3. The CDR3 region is CSVLQGTLGQPQHF.

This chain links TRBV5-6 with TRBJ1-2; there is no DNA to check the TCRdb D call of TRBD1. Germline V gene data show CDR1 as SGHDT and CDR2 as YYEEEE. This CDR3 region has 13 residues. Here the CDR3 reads CASSFPGNYGYTF.

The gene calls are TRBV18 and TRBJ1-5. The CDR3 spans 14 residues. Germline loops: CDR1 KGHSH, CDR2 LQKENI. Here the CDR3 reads CASSLDAGNQPQHF.

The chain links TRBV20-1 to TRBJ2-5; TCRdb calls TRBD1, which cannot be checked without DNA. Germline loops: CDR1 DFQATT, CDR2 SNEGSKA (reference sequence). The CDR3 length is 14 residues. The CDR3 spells CSATGQGAKETQYF.

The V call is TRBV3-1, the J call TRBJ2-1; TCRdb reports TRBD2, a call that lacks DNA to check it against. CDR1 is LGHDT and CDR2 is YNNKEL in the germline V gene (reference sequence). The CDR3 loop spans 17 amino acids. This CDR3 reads CASRGGLAGSSYNEQFF.

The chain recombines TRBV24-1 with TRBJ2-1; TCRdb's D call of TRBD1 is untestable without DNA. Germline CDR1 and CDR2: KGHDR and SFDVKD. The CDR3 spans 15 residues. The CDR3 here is CATSSGGGSYNEQFF.

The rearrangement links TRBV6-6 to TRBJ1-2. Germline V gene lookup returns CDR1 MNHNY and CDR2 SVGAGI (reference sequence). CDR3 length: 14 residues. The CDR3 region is CASSQSETNYGYTF.

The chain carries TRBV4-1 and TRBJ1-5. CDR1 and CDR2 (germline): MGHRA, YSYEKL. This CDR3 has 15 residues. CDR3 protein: CASSQYQGSNQPQHF.

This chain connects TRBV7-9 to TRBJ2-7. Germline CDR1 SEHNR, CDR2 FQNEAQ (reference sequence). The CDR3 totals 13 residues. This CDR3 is CASSLGRAYEQYF.

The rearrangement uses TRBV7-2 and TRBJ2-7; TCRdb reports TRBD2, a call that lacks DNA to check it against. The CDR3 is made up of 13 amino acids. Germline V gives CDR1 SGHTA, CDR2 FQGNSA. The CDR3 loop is CASKDWSSYEQYF.

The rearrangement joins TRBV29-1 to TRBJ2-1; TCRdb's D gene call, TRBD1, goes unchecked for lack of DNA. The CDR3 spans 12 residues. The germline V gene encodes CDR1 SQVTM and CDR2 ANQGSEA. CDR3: CSVGGLEEEQFF.

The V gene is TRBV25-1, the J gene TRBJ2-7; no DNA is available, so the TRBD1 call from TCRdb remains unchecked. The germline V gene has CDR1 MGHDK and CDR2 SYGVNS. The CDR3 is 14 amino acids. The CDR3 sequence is CASSAGKGAYEQYF.

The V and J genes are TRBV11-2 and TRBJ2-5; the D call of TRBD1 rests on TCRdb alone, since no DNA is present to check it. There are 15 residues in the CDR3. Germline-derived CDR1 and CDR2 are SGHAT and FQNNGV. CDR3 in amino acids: CASSDRQGGQETQYF.

CDR3 loop: CATSRPQGPRGEKLFF. The chain links TRBV15 to TRBJ1-4; no DNA is available, so the TRBD1 call from TCRdb remains unchecked. The CDR3 length is 16 residues. The germline CDR1 and CDR2 sequences are LNHNV and YYDKDF (reference sequence).

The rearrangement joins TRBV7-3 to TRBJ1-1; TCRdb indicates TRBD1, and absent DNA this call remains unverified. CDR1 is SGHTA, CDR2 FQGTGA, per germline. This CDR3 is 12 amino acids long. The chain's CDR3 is CASSLGGSEAFF.

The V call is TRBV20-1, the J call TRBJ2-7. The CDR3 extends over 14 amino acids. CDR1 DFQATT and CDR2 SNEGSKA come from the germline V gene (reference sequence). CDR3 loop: CSAIDDNISYEQYF.

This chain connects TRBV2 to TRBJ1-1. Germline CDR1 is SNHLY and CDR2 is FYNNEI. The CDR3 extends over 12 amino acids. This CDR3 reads CASSLQSPEAFF.

The chain's CDR3 is CASSQGAGEGAYEQYF. The chain recombines TRBV4-3 with TRBJ2-7; lacking DNA, the TRBD2 call made by TCRdb goes unchecked. CDR3 size: 16 residues. Germline loops: CDR1 LGHNA, CDR2 YSLEER.

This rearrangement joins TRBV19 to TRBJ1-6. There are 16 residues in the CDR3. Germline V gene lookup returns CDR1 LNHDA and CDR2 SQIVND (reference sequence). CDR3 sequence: CASSINGFSYNSPLHF. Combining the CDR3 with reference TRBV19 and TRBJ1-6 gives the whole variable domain DGGITQSPKYLFRKEGQNVTLSCEQNLNHDAMYWYRQDPGQGLRLIYYSQIVNDFQKGDIAEGYSVSREKKESFPLTVTSAQKNPTAFYLCASSINGFSYNSPLHFGNGTRLTVT.

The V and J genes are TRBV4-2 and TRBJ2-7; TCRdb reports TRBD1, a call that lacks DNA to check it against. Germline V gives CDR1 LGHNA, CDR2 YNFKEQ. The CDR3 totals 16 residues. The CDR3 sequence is CASSQYPGQGPYEQYF.

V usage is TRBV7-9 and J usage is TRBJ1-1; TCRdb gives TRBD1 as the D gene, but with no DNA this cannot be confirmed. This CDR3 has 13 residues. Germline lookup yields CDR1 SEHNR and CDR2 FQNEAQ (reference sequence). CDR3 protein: CASVEPGSVEAFF. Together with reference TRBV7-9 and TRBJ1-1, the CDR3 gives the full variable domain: DTGVSQNPRHKITKRGQNVTFRCDPISEHNRLYWYRQTLGQGPEFLTYFQNEAQLEKSRLLSDRFSAERPKGSFSTLEIQRTEQGDSAMYLCASVEPGSVEAFFGQGTRLTVV.